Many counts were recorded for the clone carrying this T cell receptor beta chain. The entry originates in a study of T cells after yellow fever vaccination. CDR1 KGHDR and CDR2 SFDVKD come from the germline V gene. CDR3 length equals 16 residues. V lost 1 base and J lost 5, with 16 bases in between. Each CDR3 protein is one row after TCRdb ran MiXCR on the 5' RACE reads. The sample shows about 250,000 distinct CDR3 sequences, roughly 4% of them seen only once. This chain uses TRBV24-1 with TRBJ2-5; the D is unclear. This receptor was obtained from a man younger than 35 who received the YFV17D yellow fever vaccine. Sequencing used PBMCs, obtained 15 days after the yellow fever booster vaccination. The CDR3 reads CATSDFTGLPGETQYF. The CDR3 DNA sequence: TGTGCCACCAGTGATTTTACCGGTCTCCCCGGGGAGACCCAGTACTTC.